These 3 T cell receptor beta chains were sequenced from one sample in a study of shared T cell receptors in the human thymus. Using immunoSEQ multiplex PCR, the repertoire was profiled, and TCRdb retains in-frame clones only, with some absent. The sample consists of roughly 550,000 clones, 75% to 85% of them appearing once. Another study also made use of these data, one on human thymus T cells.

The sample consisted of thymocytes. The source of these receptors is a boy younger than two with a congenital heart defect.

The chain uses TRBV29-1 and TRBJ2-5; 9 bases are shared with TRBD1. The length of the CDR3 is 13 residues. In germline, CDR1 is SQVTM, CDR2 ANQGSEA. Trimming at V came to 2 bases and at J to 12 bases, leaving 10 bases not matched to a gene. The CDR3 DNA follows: TGCAGCGTTGAACCCGGGACAGGGCAACCCAAGTACTTC. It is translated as CSVEPGTGQPKYF.

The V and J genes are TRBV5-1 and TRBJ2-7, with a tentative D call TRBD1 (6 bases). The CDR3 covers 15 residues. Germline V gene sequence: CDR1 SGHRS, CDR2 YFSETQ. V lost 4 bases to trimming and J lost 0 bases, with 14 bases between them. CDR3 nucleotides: TGCGCCAGCAGCCCCCTGGACAGCCTCTCCTACGAGCAGTACTTC. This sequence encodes CASSPLDSLSYEQYF.

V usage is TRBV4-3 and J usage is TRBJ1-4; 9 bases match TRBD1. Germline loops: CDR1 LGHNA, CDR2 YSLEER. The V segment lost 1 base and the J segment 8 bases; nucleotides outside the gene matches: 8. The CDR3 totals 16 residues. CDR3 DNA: TGCGCCAGCAGCCAAGGCCCCAGGACAGGGGACGAAAAACTGTTTTTT. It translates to CASSQGPRTGDEKLFF.